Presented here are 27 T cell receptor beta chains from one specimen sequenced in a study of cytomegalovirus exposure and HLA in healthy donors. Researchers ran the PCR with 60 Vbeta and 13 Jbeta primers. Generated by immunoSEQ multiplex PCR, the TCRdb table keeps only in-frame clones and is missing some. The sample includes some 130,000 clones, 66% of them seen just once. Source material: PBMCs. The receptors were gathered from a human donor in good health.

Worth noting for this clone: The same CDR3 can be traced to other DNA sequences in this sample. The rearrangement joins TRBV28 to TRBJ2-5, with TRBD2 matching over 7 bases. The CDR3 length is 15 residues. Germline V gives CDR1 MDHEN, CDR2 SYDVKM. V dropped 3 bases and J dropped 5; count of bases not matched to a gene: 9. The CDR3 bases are TGTGCCAGCAGTTTGGGGGGGAGGGGTTCGGAGACCCAGTACTTC. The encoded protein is CASSLGGRGSETQYF.

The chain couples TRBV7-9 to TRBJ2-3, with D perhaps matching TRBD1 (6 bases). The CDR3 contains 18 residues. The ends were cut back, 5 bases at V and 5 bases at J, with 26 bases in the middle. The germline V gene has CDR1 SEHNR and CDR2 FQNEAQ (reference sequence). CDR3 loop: CASSPRYTGTPERDTQYF. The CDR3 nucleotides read TGTGCCAGCAGCCCCAGGTACACCGGGACACCGGAGAGAGATACGCAGTATTTT.

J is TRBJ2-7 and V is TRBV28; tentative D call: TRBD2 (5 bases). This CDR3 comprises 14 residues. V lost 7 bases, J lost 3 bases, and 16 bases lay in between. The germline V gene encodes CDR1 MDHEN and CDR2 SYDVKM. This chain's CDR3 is CASTRGSSLYEQYF. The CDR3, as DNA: TGTGCCAGCACCCGCGGTTCTAGCCTCTACGAGCAGTACTTC.

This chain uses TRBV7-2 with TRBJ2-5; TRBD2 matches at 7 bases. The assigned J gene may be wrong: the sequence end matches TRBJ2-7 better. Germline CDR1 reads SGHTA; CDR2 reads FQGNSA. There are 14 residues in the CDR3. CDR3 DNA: TGTGCCAGCAGCTTTGGCGGGAGTTCCTACGAGCAGTACTTC. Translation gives CASSFGGSSYEQYF.

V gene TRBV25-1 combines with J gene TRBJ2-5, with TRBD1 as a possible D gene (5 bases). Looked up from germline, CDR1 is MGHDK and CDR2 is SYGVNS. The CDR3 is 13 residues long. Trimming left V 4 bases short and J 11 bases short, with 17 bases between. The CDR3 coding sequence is TGTGCCAGCAGTGCTTTAGGACAATCAGAGCAGTACTTC. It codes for CASSALGQSEQYF.

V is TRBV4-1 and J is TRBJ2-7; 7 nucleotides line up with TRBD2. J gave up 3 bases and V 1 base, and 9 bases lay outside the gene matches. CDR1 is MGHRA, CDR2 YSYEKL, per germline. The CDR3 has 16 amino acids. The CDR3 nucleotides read TGCGCCAGCAGCCAAGGGTCGGGACTACTAGACTACGAGCAGTACTTC. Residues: CASSQGSGLLDYEQYF.

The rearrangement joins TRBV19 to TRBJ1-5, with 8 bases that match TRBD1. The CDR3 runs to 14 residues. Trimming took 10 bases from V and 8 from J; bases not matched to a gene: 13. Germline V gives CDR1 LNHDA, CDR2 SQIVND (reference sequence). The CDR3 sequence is CATSDGRGLEPQHF. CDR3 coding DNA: TGTGCCACTTCTGACGGCAGGGGGCTTGAGCCCCAGCATTTT.

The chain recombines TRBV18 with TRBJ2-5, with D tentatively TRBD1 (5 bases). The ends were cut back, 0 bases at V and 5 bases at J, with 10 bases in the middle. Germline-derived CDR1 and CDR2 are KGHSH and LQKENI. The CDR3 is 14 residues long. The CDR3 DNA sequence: TGTGCCAGCTCACCACCCGCCAGGGTGGAGACCCAGTACTTC. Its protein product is CASSPPARVETQYF. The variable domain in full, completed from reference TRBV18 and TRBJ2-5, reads NAGVMQNPRHLVRRRGQEARLRCSPMKGHSHVYWYRQLPEEGLKFMVYLQKENIIDESGMPKERFSAEFPKEGPSILRIQQVVRGDSAAYFCASSPPARVETQYFGPGTRLLVL.

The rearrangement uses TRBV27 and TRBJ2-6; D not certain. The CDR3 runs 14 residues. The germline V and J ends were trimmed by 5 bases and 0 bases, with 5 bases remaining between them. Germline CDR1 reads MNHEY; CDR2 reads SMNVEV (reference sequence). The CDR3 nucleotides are TGTGCCAGCAGTCCCCTCTCTGGGGCCAACGTCCTGACTTTC. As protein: CASSPLSGANVLTF. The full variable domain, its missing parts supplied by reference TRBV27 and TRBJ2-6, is EAQVTQNPRYLITVTGKKLTVTCSQNMNHEYMSWYRQDPGLGLRQIYYSMNVEVTDKGDVPEGYKVSRKEKRNFPLILESPSPNQTSLYFCASSPLSGANVLTFGAGSRLTVL.

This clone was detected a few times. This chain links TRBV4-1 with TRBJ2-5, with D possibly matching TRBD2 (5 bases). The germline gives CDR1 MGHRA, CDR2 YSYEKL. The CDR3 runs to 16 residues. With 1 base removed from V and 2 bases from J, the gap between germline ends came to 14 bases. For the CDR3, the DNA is TGCGCCAGCAGCCAAGGGGAAGCGGCCCGACAAGAGACCCAGTACTTC. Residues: CASSQGEAARQETQYF.

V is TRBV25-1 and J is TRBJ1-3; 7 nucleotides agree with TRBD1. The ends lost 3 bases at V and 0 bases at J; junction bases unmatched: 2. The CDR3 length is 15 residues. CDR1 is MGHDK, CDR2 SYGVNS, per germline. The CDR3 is CASSDPGGSGNTIYF. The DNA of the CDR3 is TGTGCCAGCAGTGACCCAGGGGGCTCTGGAAACACCATATATTTT.

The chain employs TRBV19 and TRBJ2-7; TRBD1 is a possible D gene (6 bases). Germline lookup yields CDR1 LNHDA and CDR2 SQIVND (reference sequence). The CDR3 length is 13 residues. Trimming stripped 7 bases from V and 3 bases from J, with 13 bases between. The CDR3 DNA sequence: TGTGCCAGTACTAACAAAGGGGGCTACGAGCAGTACTTC. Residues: CASTNKGGYEQYF.

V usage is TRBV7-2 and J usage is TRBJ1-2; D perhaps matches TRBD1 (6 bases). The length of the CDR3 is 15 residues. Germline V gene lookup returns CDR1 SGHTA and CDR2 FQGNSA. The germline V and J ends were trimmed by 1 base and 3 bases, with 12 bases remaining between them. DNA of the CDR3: TGTGCCAGCAGCTTAGGCCCGGGACACGACTATGGCTACACCTTC. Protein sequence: CASSLGPGHDYGYTF. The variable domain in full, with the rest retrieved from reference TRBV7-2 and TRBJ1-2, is GAGVSQSPSNKVTEKGKDVELRCDPISGHTALYWYRQSLGQGLEFLIYFQGNSAPDKSGLPSDRFSAERTGGSVSTLTIQRTQQEDSAVYLCASSLGPGHDYGYTFGSGTRLTVV.

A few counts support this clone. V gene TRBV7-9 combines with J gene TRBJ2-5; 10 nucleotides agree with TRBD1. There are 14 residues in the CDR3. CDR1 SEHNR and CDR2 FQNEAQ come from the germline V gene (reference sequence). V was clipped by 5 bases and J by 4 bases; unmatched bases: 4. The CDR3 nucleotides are TGTGCCAGCAGCCGGACAGGGGGGGGAGAGACCCAGTACTTC. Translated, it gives CASSRTGGGETQYF.

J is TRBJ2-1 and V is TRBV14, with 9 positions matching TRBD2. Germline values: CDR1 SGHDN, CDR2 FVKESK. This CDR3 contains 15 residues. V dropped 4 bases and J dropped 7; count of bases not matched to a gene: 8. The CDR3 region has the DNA TGTGCCAGCAGCCTAACTAGCGGGTCGTTTAATGAGCAGTTCTTC. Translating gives CASSLTSGSFNEQFF. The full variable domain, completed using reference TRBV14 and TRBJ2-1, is EAGVTQFPSHSVIEKGQTVTLRCDPISGHDNLYWYRRVMGKEIKFLLHFVKESKQDESGMPNNRFLAERTGGTYSTLKVQPAELEDSGVYFCASSLTSGSFNEQFFGPGTRLTVL.

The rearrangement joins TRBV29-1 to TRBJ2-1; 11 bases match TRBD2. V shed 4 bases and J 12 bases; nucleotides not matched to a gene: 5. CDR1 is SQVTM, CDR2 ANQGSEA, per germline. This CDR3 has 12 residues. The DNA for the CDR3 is TGCAGCGTTGGTATAGCGGGAGGGTGGCAGTTCTTC. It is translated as CSVGIAGGWQFF.

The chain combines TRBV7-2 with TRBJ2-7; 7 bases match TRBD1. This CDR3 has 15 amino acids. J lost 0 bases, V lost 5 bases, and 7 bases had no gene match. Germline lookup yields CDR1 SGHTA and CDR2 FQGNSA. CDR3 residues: CASSPRQGSSYEQYF. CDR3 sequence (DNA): TGTGCCAGCAGCCCCCGACAGGGAAGCTCCTACGAGCAGTACTTC.

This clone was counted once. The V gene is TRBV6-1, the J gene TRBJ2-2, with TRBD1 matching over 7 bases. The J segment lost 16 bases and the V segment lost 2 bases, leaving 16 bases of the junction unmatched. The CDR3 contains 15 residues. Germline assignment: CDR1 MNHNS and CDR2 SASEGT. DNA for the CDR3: TGTGCCAGCAGTGAAATTCAGGGGCCACGACAGGGTCGGTTTTTT. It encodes CASSEIQGPRQGRFF.

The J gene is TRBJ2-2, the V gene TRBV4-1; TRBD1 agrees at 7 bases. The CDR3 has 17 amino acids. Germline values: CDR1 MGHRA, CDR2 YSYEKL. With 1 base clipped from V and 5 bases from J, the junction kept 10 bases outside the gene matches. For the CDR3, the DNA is TGCGCCAGCAGCCAAGTACCTAGGGGGCCGAGAACCGGGGAGCTGTTTTTT. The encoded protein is CASSQVPRGPRTGELFF.

The DNA for the CDR3 is TGTGCCAGCAGCCACCACGGGACAGGACGTATGAACACTGAAGCTTTCTTT. This gives the protein CASSHHGTGRMNTEAFF. The rearrangement uses TRBV7-2 and TRBJ1-1, with TRBD1 identical over 8 bases. This CDR3 is built from 17 residues. V gave up 5 bases and J gave up 0 bases; unmatched junction bases: 11. The germline V gene has CDR1 SGHTA and CDR2 FQGNSA.

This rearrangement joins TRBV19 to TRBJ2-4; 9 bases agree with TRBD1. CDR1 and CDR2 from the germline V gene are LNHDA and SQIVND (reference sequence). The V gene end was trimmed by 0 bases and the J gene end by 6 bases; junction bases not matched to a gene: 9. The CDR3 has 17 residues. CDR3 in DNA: TGTGCCAGTAGTATAGAGACCTGGGGACAGGGACGAAACATTCAGTACTTC. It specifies CASSIETWGQGRNIQYF.

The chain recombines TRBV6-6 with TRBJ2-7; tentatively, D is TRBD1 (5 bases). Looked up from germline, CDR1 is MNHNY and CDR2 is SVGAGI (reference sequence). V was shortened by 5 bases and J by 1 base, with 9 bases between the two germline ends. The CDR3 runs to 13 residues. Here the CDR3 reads CASSQPGSYEQYF. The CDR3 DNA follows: TGTGCCAGCAGTCAACCAGGGTCCTACGAGCAGTACTTC.

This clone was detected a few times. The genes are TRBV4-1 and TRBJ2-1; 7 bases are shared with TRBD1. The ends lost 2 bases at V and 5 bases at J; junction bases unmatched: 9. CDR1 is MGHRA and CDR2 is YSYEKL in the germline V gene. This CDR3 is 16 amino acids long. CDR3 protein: CASSQRGQNLNNEQFF. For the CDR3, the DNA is TGCGCCAGCAGCCAACGGGGACAGAACTTAAACAATGAGCAGTTCTTC.

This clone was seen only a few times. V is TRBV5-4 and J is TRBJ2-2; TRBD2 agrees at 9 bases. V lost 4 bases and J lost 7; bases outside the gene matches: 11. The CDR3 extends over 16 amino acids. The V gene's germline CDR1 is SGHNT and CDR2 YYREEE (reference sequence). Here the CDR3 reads CASSPGLAGLSGELFF. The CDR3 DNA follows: TGTGCCAGCAGCCCCGGGCTAGCGGGATTGAGCGGGGAGCTGTTTTTT.

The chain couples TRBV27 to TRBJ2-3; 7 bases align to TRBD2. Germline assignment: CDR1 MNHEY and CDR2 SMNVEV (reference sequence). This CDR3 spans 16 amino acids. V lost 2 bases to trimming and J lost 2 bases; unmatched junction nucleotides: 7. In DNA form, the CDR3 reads TGTGCCAGCAGTTTACTCCCTAGCGGCTCCACAGATACGCAGTATTTT. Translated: CASSLLPSGSTDTQYF.

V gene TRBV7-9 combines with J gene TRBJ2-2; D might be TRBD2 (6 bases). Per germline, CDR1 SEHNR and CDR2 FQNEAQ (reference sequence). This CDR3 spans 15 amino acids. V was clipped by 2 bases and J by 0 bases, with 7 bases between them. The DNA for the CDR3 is TGTGCCAGCAGCTTACTAGCGACGAACACCGGGGAGCTGTTTTTT. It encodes CASSLLATNTGELFF.

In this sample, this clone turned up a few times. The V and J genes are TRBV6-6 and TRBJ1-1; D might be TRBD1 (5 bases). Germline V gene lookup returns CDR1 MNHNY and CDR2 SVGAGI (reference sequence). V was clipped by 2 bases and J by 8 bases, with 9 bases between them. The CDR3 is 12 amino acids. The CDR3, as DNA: TGTGCCAGCAGTTACGCCGGGGGAGAAGCTTTCTTT. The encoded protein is CASSYAGGEAFF.